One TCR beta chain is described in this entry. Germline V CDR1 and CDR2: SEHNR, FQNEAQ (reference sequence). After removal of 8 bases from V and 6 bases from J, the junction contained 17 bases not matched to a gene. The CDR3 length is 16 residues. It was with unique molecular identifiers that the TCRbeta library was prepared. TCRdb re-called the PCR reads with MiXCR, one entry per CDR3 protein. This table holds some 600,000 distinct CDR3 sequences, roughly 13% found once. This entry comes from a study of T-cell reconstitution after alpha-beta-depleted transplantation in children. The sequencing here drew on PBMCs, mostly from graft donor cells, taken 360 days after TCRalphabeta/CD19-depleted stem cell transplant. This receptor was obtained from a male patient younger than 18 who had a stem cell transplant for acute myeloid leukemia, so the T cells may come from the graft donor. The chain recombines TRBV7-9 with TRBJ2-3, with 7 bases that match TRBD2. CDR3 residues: CASPPLAAPRSDTQYF. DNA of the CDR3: TGTGCCAGCCCGCCCCTAGCGGCCCCTCGGTCGGATACGCAGTATTTT.